The clone carrying this TCR beta chain was observed a few times. The record originates from a study of T-cell memory formation after mild COVID-19. TCRdb re-called the 5' RACE reads with MiXCR, one entry per CDR3 protein. The data show just under 350,000 distinct CDR3 sequences, roughly 13% seen once. The CDR3 is made up of 14 amino acids. Germline CDR1 is MGHRA and CDR2 is YSYEKL. Trimming stripped 1 base from V and 7 bases from J, with 13 bases between. The chain joins TRBV4-1 to TRBJ1-2; D unclear. This clonotype was sampled from a man aged 18 to 29 who had mild COVID-19 (a few samples of this study predate the infection). Cell type and time point are not known. The sequenced material came from PBMCs or a T cell subset sorted from them (not recorded which). The CDR3 protein is CASSQGLRLSGYTF. CDR3 DNA sequence: TGCGCCAGCAGCCAAGGGTTAAGGTTAAGTGGCTACACCTTC.